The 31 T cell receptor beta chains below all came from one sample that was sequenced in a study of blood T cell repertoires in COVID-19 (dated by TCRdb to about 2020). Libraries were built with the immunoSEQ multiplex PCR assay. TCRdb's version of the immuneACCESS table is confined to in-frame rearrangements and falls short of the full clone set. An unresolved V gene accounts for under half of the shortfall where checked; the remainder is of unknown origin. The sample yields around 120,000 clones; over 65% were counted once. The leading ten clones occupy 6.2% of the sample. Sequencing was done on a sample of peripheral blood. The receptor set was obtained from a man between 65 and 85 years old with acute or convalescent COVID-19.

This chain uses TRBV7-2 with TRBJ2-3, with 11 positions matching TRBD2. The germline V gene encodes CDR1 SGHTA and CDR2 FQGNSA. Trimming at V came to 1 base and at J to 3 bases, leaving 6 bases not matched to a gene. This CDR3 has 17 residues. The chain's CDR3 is CASSLGVSGGATDTQYF. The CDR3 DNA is TGTGCCAGCAGCTTAGGGGTTAGCGGGGGGGCAACAGATACGCAGTATTTT.

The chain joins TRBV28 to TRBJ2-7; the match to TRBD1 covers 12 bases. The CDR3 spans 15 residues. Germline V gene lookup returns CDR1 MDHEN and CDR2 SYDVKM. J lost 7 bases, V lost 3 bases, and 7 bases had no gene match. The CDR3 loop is CASSFLGQGADEQYF. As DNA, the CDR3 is TGTGCCAGCAGTTTCTTGGGACAGGGGGCTGATGAGCAGTACTTC.

The CDR3 nucleotides are TGTGCCAGCAGGAGACAGGGGAAGCAGTACTTC. This sequence encodes CASRRQGKQYF. The V and J genes are TRBV27 and TRBJ2-7; 8 nucleotides line up with TRBD1. V was clipped by 6 bases and J by 8 bases; unmatched bases: 3. The CDR3 is 11 residues long. Germline V gene sequence: CDR1 MNHEY, CDR2 SMNVEV (reference sequence).

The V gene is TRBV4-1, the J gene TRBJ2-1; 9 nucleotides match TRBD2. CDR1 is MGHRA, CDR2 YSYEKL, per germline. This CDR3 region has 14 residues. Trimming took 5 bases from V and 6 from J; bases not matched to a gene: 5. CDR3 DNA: TGCGCCAGCAGCAGACTAGCGGAGGCCAATGAGCAGTTCTTC. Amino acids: CASSRLAEANEQFF.

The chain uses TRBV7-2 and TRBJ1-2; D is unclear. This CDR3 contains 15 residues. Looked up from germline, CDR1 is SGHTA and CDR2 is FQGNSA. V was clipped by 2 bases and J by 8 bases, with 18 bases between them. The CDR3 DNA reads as TGTGCCAGCAGCTTATCCCGGCGGCGGTTTGAGGGCTACACCTTC. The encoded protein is CASSLSRRRFEGYTF.

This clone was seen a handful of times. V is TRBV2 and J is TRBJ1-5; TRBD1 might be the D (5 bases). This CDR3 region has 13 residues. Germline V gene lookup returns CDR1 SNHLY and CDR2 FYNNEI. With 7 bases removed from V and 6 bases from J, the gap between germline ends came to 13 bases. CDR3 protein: CASKRGGGQPQHF. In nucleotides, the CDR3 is TGTGCCAGCAAGAGGGGAGGCGGTCAGCCCCAGCATTTT.

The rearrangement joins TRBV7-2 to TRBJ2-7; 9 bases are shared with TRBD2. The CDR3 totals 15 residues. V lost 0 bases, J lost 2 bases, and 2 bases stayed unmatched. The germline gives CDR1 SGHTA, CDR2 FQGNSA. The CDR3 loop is CASSLAPSGTYEQYF. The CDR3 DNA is TGTGCCAGCAGCTTAGCTCCTAGCGGGACCTACGAGCAGTACTTC.

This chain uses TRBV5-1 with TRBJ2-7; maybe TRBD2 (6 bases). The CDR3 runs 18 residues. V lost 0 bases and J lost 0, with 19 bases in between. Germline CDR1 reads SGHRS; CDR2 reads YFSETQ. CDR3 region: CASSLGAGGDGPSYEQYF. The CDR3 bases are TGCGCCAGCAGCTTGGGTGCCGGGGGAGATGGGCCCTCCTACGAGCAGTACTTC.

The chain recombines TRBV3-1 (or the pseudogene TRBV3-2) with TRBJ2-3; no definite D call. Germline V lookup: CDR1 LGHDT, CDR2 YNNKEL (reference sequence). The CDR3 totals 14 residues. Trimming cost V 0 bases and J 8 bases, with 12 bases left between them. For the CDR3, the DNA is TGTGCCAGCAGCCAAGATACGGCGGTTGGTACGCAGTATTTT. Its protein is CASSQDTAVGTQYF.

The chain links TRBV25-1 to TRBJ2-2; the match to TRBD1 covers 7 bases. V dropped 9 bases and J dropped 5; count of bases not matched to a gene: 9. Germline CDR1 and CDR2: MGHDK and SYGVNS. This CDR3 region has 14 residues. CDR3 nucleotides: TGTGCCAGTACCGGGACAGCTGTAACCGGGGAGCTGTTTTTT. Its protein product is CASTGTAVTGELFF.

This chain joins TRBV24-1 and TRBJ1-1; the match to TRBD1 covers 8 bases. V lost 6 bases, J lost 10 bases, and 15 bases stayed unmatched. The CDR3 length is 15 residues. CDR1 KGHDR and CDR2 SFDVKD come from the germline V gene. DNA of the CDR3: TGTGCCACCAGTCAGTCCCCGGACAGGGTTTGGGGAGCTTTCTTT. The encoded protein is CATSQSPDRVWGAFF.

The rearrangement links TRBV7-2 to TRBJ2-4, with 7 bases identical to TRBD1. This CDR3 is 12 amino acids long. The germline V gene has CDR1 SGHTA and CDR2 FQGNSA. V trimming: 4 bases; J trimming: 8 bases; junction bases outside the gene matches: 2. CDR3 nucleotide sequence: TGTGCCAGCAGCTCCCAGGGGGACATTCAGTACTTC. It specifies CASSSQGDIQYF.

CDR3 protein: CASSTGGQDSPLHF. The DNA for the CDR3 is TGTGCCAGCAGTACAGGGGGTCAGGATTCACCCCTCCACTTT. The genes are TRBV27 and TRBJ1-6; 8 positions agree with TRBD1. V lost 5 bases to trimming and J lost 8 bases; unmatched junction nucleotides: 5. This CDR3 spans 14 amino acids. Germline CDR1 and CDR2: MNHEY and SMNVEV (reference sequence).

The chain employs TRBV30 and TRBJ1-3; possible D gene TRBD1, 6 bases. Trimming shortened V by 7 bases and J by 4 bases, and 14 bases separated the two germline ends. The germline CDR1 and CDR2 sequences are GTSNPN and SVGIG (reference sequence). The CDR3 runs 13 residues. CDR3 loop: CAFCRTVGNTIYF. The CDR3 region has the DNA TGTGCCTTTTGCCGGACAGTCGGAAACACCATATATTTT.

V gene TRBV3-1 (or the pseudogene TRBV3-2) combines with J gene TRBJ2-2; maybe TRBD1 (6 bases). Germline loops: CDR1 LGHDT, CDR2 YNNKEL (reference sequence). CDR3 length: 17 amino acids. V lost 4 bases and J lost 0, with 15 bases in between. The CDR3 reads CASSRQGIATNTGELFF. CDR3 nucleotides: TGTGCCAGCAGCCGTCAGGGGATAGCGACGAACACCGGGGAGCTGTTTTTT.

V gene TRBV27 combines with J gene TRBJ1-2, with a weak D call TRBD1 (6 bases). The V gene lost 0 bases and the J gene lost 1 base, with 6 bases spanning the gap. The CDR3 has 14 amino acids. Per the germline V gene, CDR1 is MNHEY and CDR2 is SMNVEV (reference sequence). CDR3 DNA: TGTGCCAGCAGTTTATCGGACAGTAACTATGGCTACACCTTC. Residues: CASSLSDSNYGYTF.

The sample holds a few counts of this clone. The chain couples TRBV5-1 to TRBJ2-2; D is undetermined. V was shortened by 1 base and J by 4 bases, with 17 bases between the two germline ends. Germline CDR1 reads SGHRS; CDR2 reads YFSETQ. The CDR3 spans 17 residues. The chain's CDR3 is CASSLTPSTPTTGELFF. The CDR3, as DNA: TGCGCCAGCAGCTTGACCCCATCGACACCTACCACCGGGGAGCTGTTTTTT. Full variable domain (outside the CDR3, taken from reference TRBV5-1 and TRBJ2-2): KAGVTQTPRYLIKTRGQQVTLSCSPISGHRSVSWYQQTPGQGLQFLFEYFSETQRNKGNFPGRFSGRQFSNSRSEMNVSTLELGDSALYLCASSLTPSTPTTGELFFGEGSRLTVL.

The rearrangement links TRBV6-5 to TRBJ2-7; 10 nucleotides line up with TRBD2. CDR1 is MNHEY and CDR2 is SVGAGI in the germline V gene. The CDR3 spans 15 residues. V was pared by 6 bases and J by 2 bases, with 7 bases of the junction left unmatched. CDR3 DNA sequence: TGTGCCAGCAGCCCCCCCACTAGCGGGACCTACGAGCAGTACTTC. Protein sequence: CASSPPTSGTYEQYF.

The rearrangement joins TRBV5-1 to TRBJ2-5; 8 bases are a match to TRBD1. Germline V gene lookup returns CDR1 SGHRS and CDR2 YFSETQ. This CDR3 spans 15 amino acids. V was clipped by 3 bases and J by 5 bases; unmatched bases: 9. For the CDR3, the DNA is TGCGCCAGCAGCTCTAGGGCAGGGGGCGGGGAGACCCAGTACTTC. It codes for CASSSRAGGGETQYF.

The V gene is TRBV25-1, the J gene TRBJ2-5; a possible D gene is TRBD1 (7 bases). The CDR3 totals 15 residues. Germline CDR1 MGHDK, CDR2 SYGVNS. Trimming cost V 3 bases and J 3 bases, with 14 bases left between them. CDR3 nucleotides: TGTGCCAGCAGTGAGGGCAGGGGGGCCAAAGAGACCCAGTACTTC. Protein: CASSEGRGAKETQYF.

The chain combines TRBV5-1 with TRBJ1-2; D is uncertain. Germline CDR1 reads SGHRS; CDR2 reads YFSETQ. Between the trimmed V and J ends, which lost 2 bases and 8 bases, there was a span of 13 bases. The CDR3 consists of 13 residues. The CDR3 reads CASSFAGPRGYTF. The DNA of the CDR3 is TGCGCCAGCAGCTTTGCAGGCCCTCGGGGCTACACCTTC.

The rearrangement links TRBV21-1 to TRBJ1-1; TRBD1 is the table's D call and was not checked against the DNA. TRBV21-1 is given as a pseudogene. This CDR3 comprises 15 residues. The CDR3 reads CASRAPDRQNTEAFF. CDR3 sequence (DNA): TGTGCCAGCAGAGCCCCGGACAGGCAGAACACTGAAGCTTTCTTT.

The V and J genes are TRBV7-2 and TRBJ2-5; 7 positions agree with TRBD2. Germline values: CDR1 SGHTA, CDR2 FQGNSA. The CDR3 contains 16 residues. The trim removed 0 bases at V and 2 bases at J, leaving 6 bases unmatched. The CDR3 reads CASSLARDYRQETQYF. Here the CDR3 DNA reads TGTGCCAGCAGCTTAGCCCGGGACTACCGACAAGAGACCCAGTACTTC.

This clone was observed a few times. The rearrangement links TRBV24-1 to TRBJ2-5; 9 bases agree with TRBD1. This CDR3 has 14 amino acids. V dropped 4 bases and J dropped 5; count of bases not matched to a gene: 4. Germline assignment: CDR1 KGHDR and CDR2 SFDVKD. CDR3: CATSEWDREETQYF. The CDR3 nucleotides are TGTGCCACCAGTGAATGGGACAGGGAGGAGACCCAGTACTTC.

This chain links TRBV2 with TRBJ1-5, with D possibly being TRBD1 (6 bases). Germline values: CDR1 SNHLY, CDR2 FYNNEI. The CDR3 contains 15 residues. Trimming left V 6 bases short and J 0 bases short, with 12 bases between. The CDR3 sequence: CASRTGGASNQPQHF. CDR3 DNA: TGTGCCAGCAGGACCGGGGGGGCTAGCAATCAGCCCCAGCATTTT.

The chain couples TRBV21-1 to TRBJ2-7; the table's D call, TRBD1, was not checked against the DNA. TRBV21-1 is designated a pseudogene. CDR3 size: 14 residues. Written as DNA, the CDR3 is TGTGCCAGCAGCAAGCGGGACAGGACCTACGAGCAGTACTTC. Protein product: CASSKRDRTYEQYF.

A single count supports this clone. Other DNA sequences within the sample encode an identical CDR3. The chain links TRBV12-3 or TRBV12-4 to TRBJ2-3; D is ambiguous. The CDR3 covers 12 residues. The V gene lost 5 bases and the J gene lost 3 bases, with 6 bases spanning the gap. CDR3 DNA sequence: TGTGCCAGCAGTCTCTCGACAGATACGCAGTATTTT. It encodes CASSLSTDTQYF.

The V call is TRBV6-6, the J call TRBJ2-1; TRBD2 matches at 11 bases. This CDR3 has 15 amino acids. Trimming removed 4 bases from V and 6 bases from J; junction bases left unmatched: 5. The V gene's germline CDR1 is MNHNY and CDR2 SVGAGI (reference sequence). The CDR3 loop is CASSSLAGVSNEQFF. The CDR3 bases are TGTGCCAGCAGTTCACTAGCGGGGGTTTCCAATGAGCAGTTCTTC.

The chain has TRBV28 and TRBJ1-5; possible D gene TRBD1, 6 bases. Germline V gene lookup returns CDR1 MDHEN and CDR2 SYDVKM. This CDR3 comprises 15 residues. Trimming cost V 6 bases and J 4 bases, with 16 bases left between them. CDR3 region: CASSAAGANNQPQHF. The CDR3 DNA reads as TGTGCCAGCAGCGCCGCAGGGGCTAATAATCAGCCCCAGCATTTT.

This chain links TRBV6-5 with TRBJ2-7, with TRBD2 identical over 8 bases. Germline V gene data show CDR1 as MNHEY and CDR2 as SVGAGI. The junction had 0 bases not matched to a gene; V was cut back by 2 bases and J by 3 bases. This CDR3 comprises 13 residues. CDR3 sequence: CASSYLAGYEQYF. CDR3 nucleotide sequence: TGTGCCAGCAGTTACCTAGCGGGCTACGAGCAGTACTTC.

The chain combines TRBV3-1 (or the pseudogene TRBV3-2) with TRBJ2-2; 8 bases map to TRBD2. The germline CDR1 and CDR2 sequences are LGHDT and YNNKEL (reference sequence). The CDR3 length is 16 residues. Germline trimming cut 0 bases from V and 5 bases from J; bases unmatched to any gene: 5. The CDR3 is CASSQEAGGITGELFF. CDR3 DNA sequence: TGTGCCAGCAGCCAAGAGGCGGGGGGTATAACCGGGGAGCTGTTTTTT.